Listed here are 25 T cell receptor beta chains from one sample, sequenced in a study of cytomegalovirus exposure and HLA in healthy donors. Some clones are missing from TCRdb's copy, which holds only in-frame ones; the method was immunoSEQ multiplex PCR. This sample has about 220,000 clones, with 65% to 85% found just once. The specimen sequenced was PBMCs. The receptors stem from a woman in her twenties or thirties in good health and CMV-seropositive.

This clone was seen a handful of times. The gene calls are TRBV15 and TRBJ2-1, with 11 bases fitting TRBD2. With V trimmed by 0 bases and J by 6 bases, 1 base remained unmatched. Germline V gene data show CDR1 as LNHNV and CDR2 as YYDKDF (reference sequence). The length of the CDR3 is 15 residues. Here the CDR3 reads CATSRETSGSNEQFF. In DNA form, the CDR3 reads TGTGCCACCAGCAGAGAAACTAGCGGGAGCAATGAGCAGTTCTTC.

This chain's CDR3 is CASSLWTSGANVLTF. The CDR3 DNA is TGTGCCAGCAGCTTGTGGACCTCTGGGGCCAACGTCCTGACTTTC. This sequence joins TRBV7-2 and TRBJ2-6; D remains ambiguous. CDR1 is SGHTA, CDR2 FQGNSA, per germline. This CDR3 spans 15 amino acids. V was pared by 3 bases and J by 0 bases, with 6 bases between.

This clone was detected only once. The V gene is TRBV27, the J gene TRBJ2-7; D gene unclear. The CDR3 runs to 16 residues. Looked up from germline, CDR1 is MNHEY and CDR2 is SMNVEV (reference sequence). The V and J ends lost 0 bases and 4 bases respectively, with 16 bases between them. The CDR3 DNA reads TGTGCCAGCAGTTTATCGTTCACAGCCAACGGGTACGAGCAGTACTTC. This encodes CASSLSFTANGYEQYF.

This clone was counted ten times or more. This chain links TRBV30 with TRBJ1-5; D call uncertain. V was clipped by 0 bases and J by 0 bases, with 9 bases between them. Looked up from germline, CDR1 is GTSNPN and CDR2 is SVGIG (reference sequence). The CDR3 has 15 amino acids. CDR3 sequence (DNA): TGTGCCTGGAGTGTTGACGGGTATAGCAATCAGCCCCAGCATTTT. Residues: CAWSVDGYSNQPQHF.

This clone was observed once. This sequence joins TRBV7-2 and TRBJ1-2; 8 bases fit TRBD1. Germline CDR1 reads SGHTA; CDR2 reads FQGNSA. The CDR3 contains 16 residues. V trimming: 5 bases; J trimming: 8 bases; junction bases outside the gene matches: 16. The CDR3 DNA follows: TGTGCCAGCAGCACCGTCATAGGCCAGGGGGCGGGAGGCTACACCTTC. It yields the protein CASSTVIGQGAGGYTF.

V usage is TRBV18 and J usage is TRBJ1-2, with unresolved D. The germline V gene has CDR1 KGHSH and CDR2 LQKENI. There are 15 residues in the CDR3. V was trimmed by 3 bases and J by 6 bases, leaving 17 bases between them. CDR3 residues: CASSPLVGWEDGYTF. The DNA for the CDR3 is TGTGCCAGCTCACCGCTAGTCGGTTGGGAGGATGGCTACACCTTC.

The rearrangement links TRBV6-1 to TRBJ1-2, with 7 nucleotides matching TRBD1. Germline assignment: CDR1 MNHNS and CDR2 SASEGT. The V gene end was trimmed by 4 bases and the J gene end by 8 bases; junction bases not matched to a gene: 7. This CDR3 comprises 13 residues. The CDR3 protein is CASSVDRADGYTF. The CDR3 coding sequence is TGTGCCAGCAGTGTCGACAGGGCGGACGGCTACACCTTC.

This clone has just one count. The V and J genes are TRBV30 and TRBJ1-3; D is unclear. V lost 1 base and J lost 0, with 1 base in between. The CDR3 length is 12 residues. Germline V CDR1 and CDR2: GTSNPN, SVGIG (reference sequence). The chain's CDR3 is CAWSDSGNTIYF. CDR3 in DNA: TGTGCCTGGAGTGACTCTGGAAACACCATATATTTT.

The rearrangement links TRBV5-1 to TRBJ2-7; D not resolved. V dropped 2 bases and J dropped 5 bases, with 14 bases sitting between them. The CDR3 totals 14 residues. Germline V gene sequence: CDR1 SGHRS, CDR2 YFSETQ. This CDR3 reads CASSFRGGLDEQYF. In nucleotides, the CDR3 is TGCGCCAGCAGCTTTAGAGGTGGTTTGGACGAGCAGTACTTC.

In its sample, this clone was seen a few times. The V gene is TRBV7-2, the J gene TRBJ2-7; 7 nucleotides line up with TRBD2. The germline CDR1 and CDR2 sequences are SGHTA and FQGNSA. V lost 5 bases and J lost 6; bases outside the gene matches: 13. This CDR3 spans 15 amino acids. The chain's CDR3 is CASSPQGEGRSEQYF. As DNA, the CDR3 is TGTGCCAGCAGCCCCCAAGGGGAGGGCCGGAGCGAGCAGTACTTC.

The chain carries TRBV6-5 and TRBJ2-7; 9 nucleotides match TRBD1. The CDR3 is 13 residues long. Trimming removed 7 bases from V and 7 bases from J; junction bases left unmatched: 8. Germline lookup yields CDR1 MNHEY and CDR2 SVGAGI. Written as DNA, the CDR3 is TGTGCCAGCAACCGACAGGGGGGTGGTGAGCAGTACTTC. Residues: CASNRQGGGEQYF.

The V gene is TRBV10-3, the J gene TRBJ2-3; possible D gene TRBD1, 5 bases. Germline values: CDR1 ENHRY, CDR2 SYGVKD. The CDR3 loop spans 11 amino acids. V was trimmed by 10 bases and J by 5 bases, leaving 10 bases between them. The CDR3, as DNA: TGTGCCACTAAGGGGCAAGATACGCAGTATTTT. Its protein is CATKGQDTQYF.

This chain uses TRBV11-2 with TRBJ2-1, with D possibly being TRBD1 (6 bases). Germline V lookup: CDR1 SGHAT, CDR2 FQNNGV. The CDR3 is 16 residues long. The V gene lost 3 bases and the J gene lost 0 bases, with 12 bases spanning the gap. The CDR3, as DNA: TGTGCCAGCAGCTTGGTCCGGGACATCTCCTACAATGAGCAGTTCTTC. Translated: CASSLVRDISYNEQFF.

V usage is TRBV25-1 and J usage is TRBJ1-1, with D unclear. Germline-derived CDR1 and CDR2 are MGHDK and SYGVNS. Deletions cut 0 bases from V and 7 bases from J, with 12 bases between. This CDR3 is built from 14 residues. CDR3 region: CASSEYMETGEAFF. The CDR3, as DNA: TGTGCCAGCAGTGAATATATGGAGACGGGTGAAGCTTTCTTT.

The chain couples TRBV11-2 to TRBJ2-7, with D uncertain. The CDR3 consists of 13 residues. From germline, CDR1 is SGHAT and CDR2 FQNNGV. Trimming removed 2 bases at V and 4 bases at J, with 9 bases between. For the CDR3, the DNA is TGTGCCAGCAGCTTATATGGTCGATACGAGCAGTACTTC. Translation: CASSLYGRYEQYF.

This clone was counted once. A much larger clone lies one base from this, so it may be a read error. Other DNA sequences of this sample code for an identical CDR3. The V call is TRBV6-1, the J call TRBJ2-7; TRBD2 might be the D (6 bases). CDR1 and CDR2 (germline): MNHNS, SASEGT. Trimming shortened V by 1 base and J by 6 bases, and 16 bases separated the two germline ends. The CDR3 runs 15 residues. The CDR3 coding sequence is TGTGCCAGCAGTGAAGAGGAAGGAGGGCAGGGCGAGCAGTACTTC. Protein product: CASSEEEGGQGEQYF.

This sequence joins TRBV7-2 and TRBJ2-7; 7 nucleotides line up with TRBD1. CDR3 length: 14 residues. Trimming cost V 0 bases and J 1 base; bases outside gene matches: 0. CDR1 is SGHTA and CDR2 is FQGNSA in the germline V gene. The CDR3 nucleotides are TGTGCCAGCAGCTTAGCGACAGGGTCCTACGAGCAGTACTTC. The encoded protein is CASSLATGSYEQYF.

The chain uses TRBV5-8 and TRBJ1-5; D remains unclear. Germline CDR1 SGHTS, CDR2 YDEGEE. Trimming stripped 3 bases from V and 9 bases from J, with 13 bases between. This CDR3 contains 13 residues. Here the CDR3 DNA reads TGTGCCAGCAGCTCGACCGTCGCTCGGCCCCAGCATTTT. Translation gives CASSSTVARPQHF. Together with reference TRBV5-8 and TRBJ1-5, the CDR3 gives the full variable domain: EAGVTQSPTHLIKTRGQQATLRCSPISGHTSVYWYQQALGLGLQFLLWYDEGEERNRGNFPPRFSGRQFPNYSSELNVNALELEDSALYLCASSSTVARPQHFGDGTRLSIL.

As to this clone: Other DNA sequences in this sample translate to the same CDR3. J is TRBJ2-7 and V is TRBV9; 8 nucleotides match TRBD1. The ends lost 3 bases at V and 3 bases at J; junction bases unmatched: 8. This CDR3 contains 15 residues. Germline CDR1 and CDR2: SGDLS and YYNGEE. The CDR3 loop is CASSAGTGVSYEQYF. The CDR3 region has the DNA TGTGCCAGCAGCGCCGGGACAGGCGTGAGCTACGAGCAGTACTTC.

The chain employs TRBV18 and TRBJ2-4; D is possibly TRBD2 (5 bases). The CDR3 consists of 15 residues. Germline CDR1 KGHSH, CDR2 LQKENI. V lost 3 bases to trimming and J lost 3 bases, with 12 bases between them. The CDR3 protein is CASSPEFGGKNIQYF. The CDR3 DNA reads TGTGCCAGCTCACCCGAGTTCGGAGGCAAAAACATTCAGTACTTC.

This clone appeared a few times. The genes are TRBV21-1 and TRBJ1-1. TRBV21-1 is termed a pseudogene. The length of the CDR3 is 13 residues. The CDR3 protein is CASNLSRNTEAFF. CDR3 DNA sequence: TGTGCCAGCAATCTCAGCAGGAACACTGAAGCTTTCTTT.

V and J are TRBV29-1 and TRBJ2-5; TRBD1 is a possible D gene (6 bases). V dropped 3 bases and J dropped 3 bases, with 14 bases sitting between them. The CDR3 covers 14 residues. CDR1 is SQVTM, CDR2 ANQGSEA, per germline. This CDR3 reads CSVDSGRQEETQYF. For the CDR3, the DNA is TGCAGCGTTGATTCCGGAAGACAGGAAGAGACCCAGTACTTC.

The gene calls are TRBV28 and TRBJ1-1; D gene unclear. From germline, CDR1 is MDHEN and CDR2 SYDVKM. Trimming pared 7 bases from V and 8 bases from J, leaving 17 bases between. CDR3 length: 13 residues. CDR3 coding DNA: TGTGCCAGCACCCGCTCGGCTCAGGCAGAAGCTTTCTTT. Translating gives CASTRSAQAEAFF.

The rearrangement links TRBV7-9 to TRBJ2-3; 7 bases align to TRBD2. J gave up 3 bases and V 5 bases, and 8 bases lay outside the gene matches. This CDR3 has 15 amino acids. Looked up from germline, CDR1 is SEHNR and CDR2 is FQNEAQ (reference sequence). CDR3 DNA sequence: TGTGCCAGCAGCGGAATCGGGACTACAACAGATACGCAGTATTTT. Its protein product is CASSGIGTTTDTQYF.

This clone was seen a single time. The V and J genes are TRBV30 and TRBJ1-2; D is uncertain. The length of the CDR3 is 13 residues. Per germline, CDR1 GTSNPN and CDR2 SVGIG (reference sequence). V shed 1 base and J shed 8 bases, with 14 bases lying between them. The CDR3 coding sequence is TGTGCCTGGAGTGGTGGGGTAATGTCGGGCTACACCTTC. Encoded protein: CAWSGGVMSGYTF.